The rows below give T cell receptor beta chains drawn from one sample of a study of memory CD4+ T cells and cytomegalovirus serostatus. Sequencing was performed with immunoSEQ multiplex PCR; in TCRdb, only in-frame clones are kept and a portion is missing. The sample yields about 31,000 clones, roughly 80% seen once. Sample: memory CD4+ T cells from blood. These receptors originate from an adult in good health and CMV-seronegative. Some clones in this sample may be carry-over from other donors' samples. Both conserved end residues are part of each CDR3. The D gene is left open where the match is weak. Where a row states a size, it is once, few, many or the class of an expanded clone; other rows omit it.

>TRBD1|.|TRBJ1-1|TRBV6-6
CASSKKTGGVTEAFF
TGTGCCAGCAGTAAGAAGACAGGGGGCGTCACTGAAGCTTTCTTT
>TRBD1|few|TRBJ1-1|TRBV28
CASSFNHRGGSEAFF
TGTGCCAGCAGCTTTAACCACAGGGGGGGATCTGAAGCTTTCTTT
>.|.|TRBJ2-6|TRBV5-5
CASSLEGSSGANVLTF
TGTGCCAGCAGCTTGGAGGGAAGCTCTGGGGCCAACGTCCTGACTTTC
>.|.|TRBJ2-4|TRBV28
CASSVLPGVNIQYF
TGTGCCAGCAGTGTGTTGCCGGGAGTAAACATTCAGTACTTC
>.|.|TRBJ2-3|TRBV9
CASSVAGYTDTQYF
TGTGCCAGCAGCGTAGCGGGCTACACAGATACGCAGTATTTT
>TRBD2|.|TRBJ2-3|TRBV6-6
CASLRAGGTDQYF
TGTGCCAGCCTTCGAGCGGGGGGAACAGATCAGTATTTT
>TRBD2|.|TRBJ2-1|TRBV5-4
CASSFRLADYNEQFF
TGTGCCAGCAGCTTTCGGCTAGCGGATTACAATGAGCAGTTCTTC
>.|.|TRBJ1-6|TRBV7-2
CASSLEIRGSYNSPLHF
TGTGCCAGCAGCTTAGAAATTAGGGGGTCCTATAATTCACCCCTCCACTTT
>.|.|TRBJ2-7|TRBV7-9
CASSLTGATYEQYF
TGTGCCAGCAGCTTAACGGGGGCGACCTACGAGCAGTACTTC
>TRBD1|.|TRBJ2-7|TRBV11-2
CASSSRDSYYEQYF
TGTGCCAGCAGCTCCAGGGACAGCTATTACGAGCAGTACTTC
>TRBD1|.|TRBJ1-1|TRBV19
CASRQSPNRGPEAFF
TGTGCCAGTAGGCAGTCGCCCAACAGGGGGCCCGAAGCTTTCTTT
>TRBD1|once|TRBJ1-2|TRBV2
CASRGTGPGGYTF
TGTGCCAGCAGGGGGACAGGGCCGGGCGGCTACACCTTC
>TRBD1|once|TRBJ1-4|TRBV30
CAWTPGQGGPNEKLFF
TGTGCCTGGACCCCGGGACAGGGAGGGCCTAATGAAAAACTGTTTTTT
>TRBD1|.|TRBJ1-6|TRBV19
CASSSWTGNSPLHF
TGTGCCAGTAGTTCCTGGACAGGGAATTCACCCCTCCACTTT
>.|.|TRBJ2-7|TRBV5-1
CASSSGVASYEQYF
TGCGCCAGCAGTTCAGGGGTAGCCTCCTACGAGCAGTACTTC
>.|few|TRBJ2-5|TRBV19
CASSRGALETQYF
TGTGCCAGTAGTAGAGGGGCTTTGGAGACCCAGTACTTC
>.|.|TRBJ1-6|TRBV19
CASSIDSANSPLHF
TGTGCCAGTAGTATTGACAGTGCTAATTCACCCCTCCACTTT
>.|.|TRBJ2-3|TRBV4-3
CASSQDATRTDTQYF
TGCGCCAGCAGCCAAGATGCCACCCGCACAGATACGCAGTATTTT
>.|.|TRBJ2-5|TRBV11-2
CASSSSQETQYF
TGTGCCAGCAGCTCCTCTCAAGAGACCCAGTACTTC
>TRBD2|few|TRBJ2-1|TRBV19
CASSLLEYGSGDYNEQFF
TGTGCCAGTAGTCTTCTAGAGTATGGTAGCGGGGACTACAATGAGCAGTTCTTC
>.|.|TRBJ2-3|TRBV5-4
CASSLSTDTQYF
TGTGCCAGCAGCCTTAGCACAGATACGCAGTATTTT
>.|.|TRBJ2-2|TRBV27
CASSSSGRAPRINGELFF
TGTGCCAGCAGTTCCTCCGGGAGAGCACCGAGAATAAACGGGGAGCTGTTTTTT
>.|.|TRBJ1-2|TRBV19
CASSIDGRGLVYTF
TGTGCCAGTAGTATAGATGGGCGGGGCCTTGTCTACACCTTC
>.|.|TRBJ1-2|TRBV6-1
CASSEAVDSQYGYTF
TGTGCCAGCAGTGAAGCGGTAGACTCCCAATATGGCTACACCTTC
>TRBD1|few|TRBJ2-2|TRBV18
CASSRHTTGPHTGELFF
TGTGCCAGCTCCCGCCATACGACAGGGCCCCACACCGGGGAGCTGTTTTTT
>.|.|TRBJ2-3|TRBV7-2
CASSLSGGAGTDTQYF
TGTGCCAGCAGCTTAAGTGGGGGGGCCGGCACAGATACGCAGTATTTT
>TRBD1|.|TRBJ1-1|TRBV7-2
CASSSQGARTEAFF
TGTGCCAGCAGCTCTCAGGGGGCGCGCACTGAAGCTTTCTTT
>.|.|TRBJ1-1|TRBV5-1
CASSLHERLNTEAFF
TGCGCCAGCAGCTTGCATGAAAGATTGAACACTGAAGCTTTCTTT
>.|.|TRBJ2-6|TRBV19
CASTPARGVSGANVLTF
TGTGCCAGTACTCCCGCCAGGGGGGTATCTGGGGCCAACGTCCTGACTTTC
>TRBD1|.|TRBJ2-1|TRBV15
CATSGRGQGHWNEQFF
TGTGCCACCAGCGGGAGGGGACAGGGGCATTGGAATGAGCAGTTCTTC
>.|.|TRBJ2-3|TRBV18
CASSPTTSTPDTQYF
TGTGCCAGCTCGCCAACCACTAGCACCCCAGATACGCAGTATTTT
>TRBD2|.|TRBJ2-3|TRBV19
CASSLAGAAGDTQYF
TGTGCCAGTAGTCTAGCGGGGGCGGCAGGAGATACGCAGTATTTT
>.|.|TRBJ1-6|TRBV9
CASRTTLGSPLHF
TGTGCCAGCAGAACTACCCTGGGTTCACCCCTCCACTTT
>.|.|TRBJ1-5|TRBV7-6
CASSRTGSNQPQHF
TGTGCCAGCAGCCGTACAGGGAGCAATCAGCCCCAGCATTTT
>.|.|TRBJ1-1|TRBV6-5
CASSPSPSGTEAFF
TGTGCCAGCAGCCCCTCACCTAGTGGCACTGAAGCTTTCTTT
>.|.|TRBJ1-3|TRBV9
CASSVRADSGNTIYF
TGTGCCAGCAGCGTAAGGGCAGACTCTGGAAACACCATATATTTT
>.|.|TRBJ2-1|TRBV7-9
CASSLERETSAFF
TGTGCCAGCAGCTTAGAACGTGAGACTTCAGCGTTCTTC
>TRBD1|.|TRBJ2-7|TRBV30
CAWGVGGQGGAQYF
TGTGCCTGGGGTGTAGGGGGACAGGGCGGCGCGCAGTACTTC
>TRBD2|.|TRBJ2-4|TRBV4-2
CASSQGDKRGLDIQYF
TGTGCCAGCAGCCAAGGGGATAAGCGGGGGTTAGACATTCAGTACTTC
>TRBD1|.|TRBJ2-7|TRBV6-1
CATNFDRDPIYEQYF
TGTGCCACCAACTTTGACAGGGACCCAATCTACGAGCAGTACTTC
>.|few|TRBJ2-3|TRBV19
CASSLPGLTDTQYF
TGTGCCAGTAGTCTGCCAGGACTCACAGATACGCAGTATTTT
>.|.|TRBJ2-5|TRBV7-2
CASSSGYRGTQYF
TGTGCCAGCAGCTCAGGGTACCGTGGGACCCAGTACTTC
>.|.|TRBJ1-1|TRBV25-1
CASSDFTGARTEAFF
TGTGCCAGCAGTGATTTCACGGGGGCTCGCACTGAAGCTTTCTTT
>.|.|TRBJ1-6|TRBV28
CASSPDRSPLHF
TGTGCCAGCAGTCCGGATAGATCACCCCTCCACTTT
>TRBD1|.|TRBJ1-4|TRBV5-1
CASSLDGQGRNEKLFF
TGCGCCAGCAGCTTGGACGGACAGGGGCGTAATGAAAAACTGTTTTTT
>.|.|TRBJ1-5|TRBV15
CATSREDSSNQPQHF
TGTGCCACCAGCAGAGAGGACAGTAGCAATCAGCCCCAGCATTTT
>.|.|TRBJ1-1|TRBV6-5
CASSYGEMAEAFF
TGTGCCAGCAGTTACGGCGAGATGGCTGAAGCTTTCTTT
>TRBD1|.|TRBJ1-1|TRBV6-1
CASSRTGGLDTEAFF
TGTGCCAGCAGCCGGACAGGGGGCTTGGATACTGAAGCTTTCTTT